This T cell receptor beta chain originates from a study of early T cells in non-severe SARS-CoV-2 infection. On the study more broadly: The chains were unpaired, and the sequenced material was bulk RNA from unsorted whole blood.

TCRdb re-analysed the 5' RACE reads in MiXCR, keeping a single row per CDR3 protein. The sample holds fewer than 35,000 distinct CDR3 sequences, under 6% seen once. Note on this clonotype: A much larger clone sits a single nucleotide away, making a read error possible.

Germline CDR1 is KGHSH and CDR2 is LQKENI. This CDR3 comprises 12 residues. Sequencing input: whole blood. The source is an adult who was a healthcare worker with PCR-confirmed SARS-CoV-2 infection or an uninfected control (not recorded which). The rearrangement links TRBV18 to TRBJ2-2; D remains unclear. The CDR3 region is CVSSADSRELFF. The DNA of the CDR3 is TGTGTCAGCTCCGCCGATTCGCGGGAGCTGTTTTTT.